Listed below are T cell receptor beta chains from one sample, sequenced in a study of T cell changes during pregnancy in multiple sclerosis. Assay used: immunoSEQ multiplex PCR; TCRdb lists only in-frame clones, some missing. The table lists 40,000 or so clones, 88% of them singletons. Sequences were derived from CD8+ T cells from peripheral blood mononuclear cells, sampled in the third trimester of pregnancy. Source of these receptors: a female donor with multiple sclerosis, enrolled in a pregnancy study. Both conserved end residues are part of each CDR3. Each record gives: V gene, clone size, D gene, J gene, CDR3 protein, CDR3 DNA. The D gene is left open where the match is weak. Clone size is stated in some rows and not others, as once, few, many or a class when expanded.

>TRBV19|NA|NA|TRBJ1-1
CASSSSPGVTEAFF
TGTGCCAGTAGTAGTAGCCCCGGGGTCACTGAAGCTTTCTTT
>TRBV7-9|NA|TRBD1|TRBJ1-1
CASSLVLQGAEAFF
TGTGCCAGCAGCTTAGTGTTGCAGGGGGCTGAAGCTTTCTTT
>TRBV27|once|TRBD2|TRBJ2-1
CASSPRTSGGPSYNEQFF
TGTGCCAGCAGTCCCCGGACTAGCGGGGGACCCTCCTACAATGAGCAGTTCTTC
>TRBV9|NA|NA|TRBJ1-1
CASSPRGKPNTEAFF
TGTGCCAGCAGCCCCAGAGGGAAGCCGAACACTGAAGCTTTCTTT
>TRBV27|NA|NA|TRBJ2-7
CASSFGGYEQYF
TGTGCCAGCAGTTTCGGGGGTTACGAGCAGTACTTC
>TRBV7-9|few|NA|TRBJ1-1
CASSPDSPEAFF
TGTGCCAGCAGTCCTGACAGCCCTGAAGCTTTCTTT
>TRBV28|once|TRBD1|TRBJ2-1
CASSSPGQGYNEQFF
TGTGCCAGCAGTTCCCCGGGACAGGGGTACAATGAGCAGTTCTTC
>TRBV4-1|NA|TRBD2|TRBJ2-7
CASSQGAGPLLGEQYF
TGCGCCAGCAGCCAGGGAGCGGGGCCCCTTTTGGGTGAGCAGTACTTC
>TRBV5-5|NA|TRBD1|TRBJ2-7
CASSSTGAPYEQYF
TGTGCCAGCAGCTCAACAGGGGCTCCCTACGAGCAGTACTTC
>TRBV12-5|NA|TRBD1|TRBJ1-1
CASGLVNRAGGLTEAFF
TGTGCTAGTGGTTTGGTAAATAGGGCAGGGGGCCTCACTGAAGCTTTCTTT
>TRBV6-4|medium-sized|NA|TRBJ2-2
CASSESGTGELFF
TGTGCCAGCAGTGAATCGGGAACCGGGGAGCTGTTTTTT
>TRBV7-9|NA|NA|TRBJ1-4
CASSLVGGDPGEKLFF
TGTGCCAGCAGCTTAGTCGGGGGGGATCCGGGCGAAAAACTGTTTTTT
>TRBV30|NA|TRBD1|TRBJ1-6
CAWYAGGNSPLHF
TGTGCCTGGTATGCAGGGGGGAATTCACCCCTCCACTTT
>TRBV11-3|NA|TRBD2|TRBJ2-3
CASSSSGEITTQYF
TGTGCCAGCAGCTCTAGCGGGGAGATCACTACGCAGTATTTT
>TRBV23-1|NA|TRBD1|TRBJ1-6
CASSHARGLTYNSPLHF
TGCGCCAGCAGTCATGCAAGGGGGCTCACCTATAATTCACCCCTCCACTTT
>TRBV6-1|NA|NA|TRBJ1-1
CASSEYAEDTEAFF
TGTGCCAGCAGTGAGTACGCAGAAGACACTGAAGCTTTCTTT
>TRBV11-3|once|NA|TRBJ2-3
CASSPRHGTDTQYF
TGTGCCAGCAGCCCCCGACACGGCACAGATACGCAGTATTTT
>TRBV25-1|once|NA|TRBJ2-7
CASSRDNSYEQYF
TGTGCCAGCAGCAGGGACAACTCCTACGAGCAGTACTTC
>TRBV30|few|NA|TRBJ1-1
CAWSIPLVSTEAFF
TGTGCCTGGAGTATCCCCCTAGTGAGCACTGAAGCTTTCTTT
>TRBV7-9|NA|NA|TRBJ1-1
CASSLAPRALNTEAFF
TGTGCCAGCAGCTTAGCCCCCAGGGCATTGAACACTGAAGCTTTCTTT
>TRBV27|NA|NA|TRBJ2-7
CASTITGLFRGEQYF
TGTGCCAGCACCATAACCGGGTTGTTTAGAGGGGAGCAGTACTTC
>TRBV4-1|NA|NA|TRBJ1-2
CASSPRGTQGYTF
TGCGCCAGCAGCCCCCGAGGGACTCAGGGCTACACCTTC
>TRBV5-6|NA|TRBD2|TRBJ2-2
CASSEELAGGTGELFF
TGTGCCAGCAGCGAAGAACTAGCGGGAGGCACCGGGGAGCTGTTTTTT
>TRBV6-1|NA|TRBD2|TRBJ2-1
CASTQGLDYNEQFF
TGTGCCAGCACCCAAGGACTAGACTACAATGAGCAGTTCTTC
>TRBV30|NA|TRBD1|TRBJ1-6
CAWEGQVNSPLHF
TGTGCCTGGGAGGGACAGGTTAATTCACCCCTCCACTTT
>TRBV27|NA|TRBD2|TRBJ2-1
CASSPGGYEQFF
TGTGCCAGCAGTCCGGGGGGGTATGAGCAGTTCTTC
>TRBV25-1|NA|TRBD1|TRBJ1-5
CASSTGTGNQPQHF
TGTGCCAGCAGCACGGGGACAGGGAATCAGCCCCAGCATTTT
>TRBV27|NA|TRBD2|TRBJ2-2
CASSYLAGDNTGELFF
TGTGCCAGCAGTTATCTAGCGGGGGACAACACCGGGGAGCTGTTTTTT